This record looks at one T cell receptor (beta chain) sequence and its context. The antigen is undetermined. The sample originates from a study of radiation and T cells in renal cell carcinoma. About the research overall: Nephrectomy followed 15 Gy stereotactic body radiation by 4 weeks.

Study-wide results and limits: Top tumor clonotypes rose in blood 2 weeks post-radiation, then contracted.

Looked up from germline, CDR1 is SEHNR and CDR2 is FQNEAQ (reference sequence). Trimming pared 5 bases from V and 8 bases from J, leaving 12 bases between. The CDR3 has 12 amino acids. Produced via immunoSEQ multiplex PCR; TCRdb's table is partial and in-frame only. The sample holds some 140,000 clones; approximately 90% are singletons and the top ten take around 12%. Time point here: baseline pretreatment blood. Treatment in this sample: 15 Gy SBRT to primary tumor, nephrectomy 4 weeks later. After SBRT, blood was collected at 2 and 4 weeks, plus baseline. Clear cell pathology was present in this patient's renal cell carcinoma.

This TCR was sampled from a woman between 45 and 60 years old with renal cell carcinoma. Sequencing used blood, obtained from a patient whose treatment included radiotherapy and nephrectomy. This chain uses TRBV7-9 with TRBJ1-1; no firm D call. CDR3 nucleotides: TGTGCCAGCAGCCCTATCCTGAGGGAAGCTTTCTTT. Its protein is CASSPILREAFF. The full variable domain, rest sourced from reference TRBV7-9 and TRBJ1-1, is DTGVSQNPRHKITKRGQNVTFRCDPISEHNRLYWYRQTLGQGPEFLTYFQNEAQLEKSRLLSDRFSAERPKGSFSTLEIQRTEQGDSAMYLCASSPILREAFFGQGTRLTVV.